This T cell receptor (beta chain) is from a study of blood T cell repertoires in COVID-19. The table came from immunoSEQ multiplex PCR; TCRdb's copy has only in-frame clones and leaves some out. Here the sample spans around 170,000 clones, about four fifths being singletons. The CDR3 runs to 12 residues. V shed 10 bases, J shed 3 bases, and the junction held 5 bases outside the gene matches. This TCR came from a young man with active or convalescent COVID-19. The V call is TRBV12-3 or TRBV12-4, the J call TRBJ2-7, with 8 positions matching TRBD1. Sequenced input: peripheral blood. The CDR3 sequence: CATGQGVYEQYF. The CDR3 region has the DNA TGTGCCACTGGACAGGGTGTCTACGAGCAGTACTTC.